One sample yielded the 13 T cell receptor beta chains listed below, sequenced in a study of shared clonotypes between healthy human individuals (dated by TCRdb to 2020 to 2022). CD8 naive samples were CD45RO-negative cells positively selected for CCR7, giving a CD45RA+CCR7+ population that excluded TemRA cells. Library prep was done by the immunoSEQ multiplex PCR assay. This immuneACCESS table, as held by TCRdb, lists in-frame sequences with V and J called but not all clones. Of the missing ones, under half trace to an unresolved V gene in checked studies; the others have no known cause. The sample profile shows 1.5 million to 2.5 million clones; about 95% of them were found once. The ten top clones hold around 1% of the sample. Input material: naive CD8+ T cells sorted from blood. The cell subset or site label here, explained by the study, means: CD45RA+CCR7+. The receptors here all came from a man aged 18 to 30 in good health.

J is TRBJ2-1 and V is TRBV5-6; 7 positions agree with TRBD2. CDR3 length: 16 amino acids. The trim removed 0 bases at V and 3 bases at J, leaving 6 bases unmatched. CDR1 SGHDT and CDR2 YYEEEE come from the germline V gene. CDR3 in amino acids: CASSLGGLEVYNEQFF. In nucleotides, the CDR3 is TGTGCCAGCAGCTTGGGTGGACTAGAGGTCTACAATGAGCAGTTCTTC.

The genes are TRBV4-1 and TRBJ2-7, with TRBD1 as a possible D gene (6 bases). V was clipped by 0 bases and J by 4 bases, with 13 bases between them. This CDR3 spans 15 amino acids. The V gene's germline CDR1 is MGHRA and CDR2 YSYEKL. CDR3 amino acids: CASSQDRGRQYEQYF. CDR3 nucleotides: TGCGCCAGCAGCCAAGACAGGGGACGACAGTACGAGCAGTACTTC.

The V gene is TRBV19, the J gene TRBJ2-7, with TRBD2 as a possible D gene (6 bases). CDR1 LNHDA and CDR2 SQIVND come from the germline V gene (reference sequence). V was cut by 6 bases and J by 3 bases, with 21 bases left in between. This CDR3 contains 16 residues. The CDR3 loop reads CASSIGTSSGDYEQYF. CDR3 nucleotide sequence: TGTGCCAGTAGCATCGGGACTTCGTCCGGGGACTACGAGCAGTACTTC.

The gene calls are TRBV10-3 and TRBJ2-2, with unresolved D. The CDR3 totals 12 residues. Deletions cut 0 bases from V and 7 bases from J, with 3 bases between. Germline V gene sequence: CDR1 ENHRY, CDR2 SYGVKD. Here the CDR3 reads CAISESGGELFF. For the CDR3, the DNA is TGTGCCATCAGTGAGTCCGGCGGGGAGCTGTTTTTT.

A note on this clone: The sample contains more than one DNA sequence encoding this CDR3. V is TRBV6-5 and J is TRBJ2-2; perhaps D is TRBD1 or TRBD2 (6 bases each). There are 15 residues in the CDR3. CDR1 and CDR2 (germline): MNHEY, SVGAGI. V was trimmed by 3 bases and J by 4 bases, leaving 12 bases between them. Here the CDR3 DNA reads TGTGCCAGCAGTTATGAGGGGGGAGGCACCGGGGAGCTGTTTTTT. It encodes CASSYEGGGTGELFF.

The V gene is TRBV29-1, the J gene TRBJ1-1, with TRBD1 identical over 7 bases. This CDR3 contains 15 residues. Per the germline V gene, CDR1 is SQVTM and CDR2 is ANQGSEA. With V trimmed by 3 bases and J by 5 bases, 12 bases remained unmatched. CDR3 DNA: TGCAGCGTTGACGGTTGGGGGACAGTTGGGACTGAAGCTTTCTTT. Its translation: CSVDGWGTVGTEAFF.

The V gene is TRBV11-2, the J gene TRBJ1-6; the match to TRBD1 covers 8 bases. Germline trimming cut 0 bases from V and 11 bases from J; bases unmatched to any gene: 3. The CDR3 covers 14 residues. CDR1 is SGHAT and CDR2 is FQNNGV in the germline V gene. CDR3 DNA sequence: TGTGCCAGCAGCTTAGATGGGGGACAGGCACCCCTCCACTTT. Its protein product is CASSLDGGQAPLHF.

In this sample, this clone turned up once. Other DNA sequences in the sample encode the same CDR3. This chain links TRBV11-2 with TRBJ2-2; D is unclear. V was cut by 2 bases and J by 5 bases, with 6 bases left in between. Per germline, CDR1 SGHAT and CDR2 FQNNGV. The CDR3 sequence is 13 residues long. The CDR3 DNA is TGTGCCAGCAGCTTACTTGCAACCGGGGAGCTGTTTTTT. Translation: CASSLLATGELFF.

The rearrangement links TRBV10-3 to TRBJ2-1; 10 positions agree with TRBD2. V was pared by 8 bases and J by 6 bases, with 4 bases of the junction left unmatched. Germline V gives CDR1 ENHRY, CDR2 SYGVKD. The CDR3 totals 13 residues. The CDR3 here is CAIGSGGVNEQFF. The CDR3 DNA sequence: TGTGCCATCGGAAGCGGGGGGGTCAATGAGCAGTTCTTC.

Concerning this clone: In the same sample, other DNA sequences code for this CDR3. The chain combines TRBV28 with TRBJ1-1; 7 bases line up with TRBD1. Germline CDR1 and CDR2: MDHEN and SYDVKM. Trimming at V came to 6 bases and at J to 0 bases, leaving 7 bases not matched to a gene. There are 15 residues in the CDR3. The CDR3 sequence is CASSPLTGVNTEAFF. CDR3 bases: TGTGCCAGCAGCCCGTTAACAGGGGTGAACACTGAAGCTTTCTTT.

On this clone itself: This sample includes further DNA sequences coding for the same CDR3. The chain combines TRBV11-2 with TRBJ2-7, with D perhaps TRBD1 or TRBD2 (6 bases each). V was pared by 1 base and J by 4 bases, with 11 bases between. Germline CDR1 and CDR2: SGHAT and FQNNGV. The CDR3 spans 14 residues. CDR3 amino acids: CASSLGGGGYEQYF. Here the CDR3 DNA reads TGTGCCAGCAGCTTAGGAGGAGGGGGGTACGAGCAGTACTTC.

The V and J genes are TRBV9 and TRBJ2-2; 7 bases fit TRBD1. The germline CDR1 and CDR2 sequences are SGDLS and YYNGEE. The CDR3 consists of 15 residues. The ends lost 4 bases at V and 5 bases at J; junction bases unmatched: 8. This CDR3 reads CASSLPGQQTGELFF. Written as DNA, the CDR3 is TGTGCCAGCAGCCTTCCGGGACAGCAAACCGGGGAGCTGTTTTTT.

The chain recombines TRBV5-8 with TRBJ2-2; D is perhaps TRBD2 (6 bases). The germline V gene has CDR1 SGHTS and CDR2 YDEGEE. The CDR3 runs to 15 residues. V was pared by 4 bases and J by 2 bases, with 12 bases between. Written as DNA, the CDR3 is TGTGCCAGCAGCCCCCGGGACTCCAACACCGGGGAGCTGTTTTTT. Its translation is CASSPRDSNTGELFF.